The 27 T cell receptor beta chains listed next were all sequenced from one sample in a study of regulatory T cells in long-lasting Graves disease. The authors built TCR beta libraries using iRepertoire HTBI primers and Arm-PCR of CDR3 regions. TCRdb reprocessed the multiplex PCR reads via MiXCR and lists one record per CDR3 protein. The table records some 450,000 distinct CDR3 sequences, roughly a quarter of them present only once. Time point: persistent/refractory GD, antithyroid drugs over 5 years with positive TRAb. RNA extracted from PBMCs served as the sequencing template. Sequencing used peripheral blood mononuclear cells (PBMCs), obtained when the disease was refractory, from a patient treated with antithyroid drugs. The origin of the receptors is a female donor with Graves disease.

This clonotype has ten or more counts. DNA for the CDR3: TGCAGCGTTGAAGACAGATCCTACGAGCAGTACTTC. Translating gives CSVEDRSYEQYF. V and J are TRBV29-1 and TRBJ2-7, with unresolved D. Trimming left V 0 bases short and J 1 base short, with 4 bases between. The CDR3 loop spans 12 amino acids. The germline V gene has CDR1 SQVTM and CDR2 ANQGSEA.

Many counts were recorded for this clonotype. The V gene is TRBV27, the J gene TRBJ1-1; D is unresolved. Trimming shortened V by 3 bases and J by 2 bases, and 10 bases separated the two germline ends. CDR1 is MNHEY and CDR2 is SMNVEV in the germline V gene (reference sequence). The CDR3 runs to 14 residues. The CDR3 sequence: CASSFAGPNTEAFF. Here the CDR3 DNA reads TGTGCCAGCAGTTTTGCAGGACCTAACACTGAAGCTTTCTTT.

A few counts support this clonotype. The CDR3 DNA reads as TGTGCCTGGAATCTCGTTGCCGCCTACGAGCAGTACTTC. Translated: CAWNLVAAYEQYF. The chain combines TRBV30 with TRBJ2-7; D is uncertain. Deletions cut 4 bases from V and 2 bases from J, with 12 bases between. Germline assignment: CDR1 GTSNPN and CDR2 SVGIG (reference sequence). CDR3 size: 13 residues.

This clonotype has ten or more counts. The chain carries TRBV6-1 and TRBJ1-1; TRBD1 might be the D (6 bases). Trimming removed 3 bases at V and 5 bases at J, with 13 bases between. The CDR3 consists of 14 residues. Germline values: CDR1 MNHNS, CDR2 SASEGT. CDR3 sequence reads: CASSEGHFSTEAFF. The CDR3 DNA follows: TGTGCCAGCAGTGAGGGACATTTTTCGACTGAAGCTTTCTTT.

This chain connects TRBV10-3 to TRBJ1-2; D is ambiguous. Trimming pared 2 bases from V and 0 bases from J, leaving 13 bases between. Germline V CDR1 and CDR2: ENHRY, SYGVKD. This CDR3 contains 16 residues. CDR3 loop: CAISELRSLSNYGYTF. The CDR3 nucleotides are TGTGCCATCAGTGAGCTGAGATCCCTATCTAACTATGGCTACACCTTC.

The J gene is TRBJ1-1, the V gene TRBV5-1; tentative D call: TRBD1 (6 bases). The CDR3 covers 14 residues. With 4 bases removed from V and 5 bases from J, the gap between germline ends came to 15 bases. In germline, CDR1 is SGHRS, CDR2 YFSETQ. For the CDR3, the DNA is TGCGCCAGCAGCCAAACAGGGTCGTCGACTGAAGCTTTCTTT. Amino acids: CASSQTGSSTEAFF.

This rearrangement joins TRBV7-9 to TRBJ1-4, with D possibly being TRBD1 (5 bases). This CDR3 has 15 residues. V was clipped by 1 base and J by 3 bases, with 9 bases between them. Germline lookup yields CDR1 SEHNR and CDR2 FQNEAQ (reference sequence). The CDR3 region has the DNA TGTGCCAGCAGCTTAGATTTGACAGCTAATGAAAAACTGTTTTTT. Encoded protein: CASSLDLTANEKLFF.

This rearrangement joins TRBV7-9 to TRBJ2-7; D unclear. CDR3 length: 12 residues. Trimming removed 3 bases from V and 7 bases from J, with 10 bases in between. Germline loops: CDR1 SEHNR, CDR2 FQNEAQ (reference sequence). CDR3: CASSFAFGEQYF. The DNA of the CDR3 is TGTGCCAGCAGCTTTGCCTTCGGGGAGCAGTACTTC.

This clonotype was recorded at least ten times. The chain joins TRBV2 to TRBJ2-7; D possibly corresponds to TRBD1 (6 bases). Germline CDR1 SNHLY, CDR2 FYNNEI. The CDR3 contains 13 residues. Trimming pared 6 bases from V and 3 bases from J, leaving 12 bases between. CDR3 sequence: CASRDSSLYEQYF. For the CDR3, the DNA is TGTGCCAGCAGGGACAGTAGCCTCTACGAGCAGTACTTC.

There are a few counts of this clonotype. The CDR3 DNA reads as TGCGCCAGCAGCCAAACCCAAGGCCCCTACGAGCAGTACTTC. Its protein product is CASSQTQGPYEQYF. The V gene is TRBV5-1, the J gene TRBJ2-7; the D is unclear. V lost 4 bases to trimming and J lost 2 bases, with 13 bases between them. Germline V gene data show CDR1 as SGHRS and CDR2 as YFSETQ. The CDR3 covers 14 residues.

The rearrangement joins TRBV5-5 to TRBJ2-7, with D maybe TRBD2 (6 bases). The CDR3 totals 14 residues. Per the germline V gene, CDR1 is SGHKS and CDR2 is YYEKEE (reference sequence). Trimming cost V 7 bases and J 3 bases, with 17 bases left between them. CDR3: CASRNAGSRYEQYF. The CDR3 bases are TGTGCCAGCCGCAACGCCGGGAGCCGCTACGAGCAGTACTTC.

The chain employs TRBV18 and TRBJ2-7; 7 bases match TRBD2. Germline-derived CDR1 and CDR2 are KGHSH and LQKENI. The V segment lost 3 bases and the J segment 3 bases; nucleotides outside the gene matches: 5. The CDR3 is 14 residues long. CDR3 region: CASSPAGEHYEQYF. CDR3 coding DNA: TGTGCCAGCTCACCTGCGGGAGAACACTACGAGCAGTACTTC.

The rearrangement uses TRBV28 and TRBJ2-7; D may be TRBD1 or TRBD2 (5 bases each). Germline lookup yields CDR1 MDHEN and CDR2 SYDVKM. This CDR3 region has 18 residues. V lost 6 bases and J 3 bases, leaving 27 bases between the germline ends. CDR3 amino acids: CASRRLTVRGGRSYEQYF. CDR3 DNA: TGTGCCAGCAGACGGCTGACCGTGAGGGGTGGGAGAAGCTACGAGCAGTACTTC. Full variable domain (remainder filled in from reference TRBV28 and TRBJ2-7): DVKVTQSSRYLVKRTGEKVFLECVQDMDHENMFWYRQDPGLGLRLIYFSYDVKMKEKGDIPEGYSVSREKKERFSLILESASTNQTSMYLCASRRLTVRGGRSYEQYFGPGTRLTVT.

This clonotype was counted only a few times. The chain recombines TRBV10-3 with TRBJ1-1; 8 bases map to TRBD1. CDR3 length: 12 residues. V trimming: 6 bases; J trimming: 8 bases; junction bases outside the gene matches: 5. Germline CDR1 and CDR2: ENHRY and SYGVKD. The DNA for the CDR3 is TGTGCCATCAGAGGACAGGGCACCGAAGCTTTCTTT. This sequence encodes CAIRGQGTEAFF.

Remarks on this clonotype: A much larger clone differs by one base, so this may be a read error. The chain carries TRBV2 and TRBJ1-4, with TRBD1 as a possible D gene (5 bases). The CDR3 is made up of 16 amino acids. V was cut by 6 bases and J by 1 base, with 15 bases left in between. The germline gives CDR1 SNHLY, CDR2 FYNNEI. This CDR3 is CASSLLGLVTNEKLFF. The CDR3 nucleotides are TGTGCCAGCAGCTTACTGGGGCTTGTAACTAATGAAAAACTGTTTTTT.

Here the CDR3 DNA reads TGTGCCAGCAGTTTAAGGGGGGATAGCAATCAGCCCCAGCATTTT. Translating gives CASSLRGDSNQPQHF. The genes are TRBV27 and TRBJ1-5, with D perhaps matching TRBD1 (6 bases). Germline CDR1 reads MNHEY; CDR2 reads SMNVEV (reference sequence). The V end lost 2 bases, the J end lost 0 bases, and 8 bases lay between the germline ends. The CDR3 has 15 residues.

V gene TRBV6-1 combines with J gene TRBJ2-7; TRBD1 aligns across 7 bases. Germline V gene data show CDR1 as MNHNS and CDR2 as SASEGT. With V trimmed by 7 bases and J by 6 bases, 6 bases remained unmatched. The CDR3 runs 12 residues. The CDR3 loop reads CASNEGASEQYF. The CDR3 nucleotides are TGTGCCAGCAACGAGGGGGCCAGCGAGCAGTACTTC.

The chain is built from TRBV15 and TRBJ2-7; D perhaps matches TRBD1 (5 bases). The CDR3 totals 13 residues. Germline V gives CDR1 LNHNV, CDR2 YYDKDF (reference sequence). The V end was cut by 4 bases, the J end by 4 bases, with 11 bases between. CDR3 sequence (DNA): TGTGCCACCAGCATAGGGGAAGCGTACGAGCAGTACTTC. It yields the protein CATSIGEAYEQYF. The entire variable domain, with the rest obtained from reference TRBV15 and TRBJ2-7, is as follows: DAMVIQNPRYQVTQFGKPVTLSCSQTLNHNVMYWYQQKSSQAPKLLFHYYDKDFNNEADTPDNFQSRRPNTSFCFLDIRSPGLGDTAMYLCATSIGEAYEQYFGPGTRLTVT.

V gene TRBV7-2 combines with J gene TRBJ1-2; maybe TRBD1 (6 bases). The V end was cut by 6 bases, the J end by 8 bases, with 16 bases between. Per the germline V gene, CDR1 is SGHTA and CDR2 is FQGNSA. The CDR3 covers 13 residues. CDR3 DNA sequence: TGTGCCAGCAGATCTCGGGGGCTGGGGGGCTACACCTTC. Translation: CASRSRGLGGYTF.

The genes are TRBV7-9 and TRBJ2-7; TRBD1 or TRBD2 may be the D gene (5 bases each). The CDR3 length is 15 residues. The V and J ends lost 4 bases and 2 bases respectively, with 15 bases between them. Germline V gene data show CDR1 as SEHNR and CDR2 as FQNEAQ (reference sequence). CDR3 DNA sequence: TGTGCCAGCAGCTCATACCCGGGGCCGACCTACGAGCAGTACTTC. It specifies CASSSYPGPTYEQYF.

This clonotype was counted many times. CDR3 region: CASSIGAKNTEAFF. CDR3 coding DNA: TGTGCCAGCAGCATCGGGGCTAAGAACACTGAAGCTTTCTTT. The rearrangement links TRBV28 to TRBJ1-1, with D perhaps TRBD1 (5 bases). Germline CDR1 and CDR2: MDHEN and SYDVKM. Between the trimmed V and J ends, which lost 6 bases and 1 base, there was a span of 12 bases. This CDR3 is built from 14 residues.

The V and J genes are TRBV7-9 and TRBJ1-1; D might be TRBD1 (5 bases). The CDR3 loop spans 15 amino acids. Germline CDR1 SEHNR, CDR2 FQNEAQ (reference sequence). V shed 5 bases and J shed 1 base, with 14 bases lying between them. The chain's CDR3 is CASSDSGRSNTEAFF. The CDR3 DNA follows: TGTGCCAGCAGCGATTCGGGACGGTCGAACACTGAAGCTTTCTTT.

The J gene is TRBJ1-2, the V gene TRBV20-1; 9 bases are a match to TRBD1. The CDR3 length is 13 residues. J lost 8 bases, V lost 6 bases, and 10 bases had no gene match. Per the germline V gene, CDR1 is DFQATT and CDR2 is SNEGSKA (reference sequence). CDR3 coding DNA: TGCAGTGCCAAGACCGGGACAGGGTTAGGCTACACCTTC. Its protein product is CSAKTGTGLGYTF.

This clonotype was recorded many times. The V gene is TRBV2, the J gene TRBJ2-7; D perhaps matches TRBD1 (6 bases). Germline-derived CDR1 and CDR2 are SNHLY and FYNNEI. This CDR3 is built from 13 residues. V shed 10 bases and J shed 3 bases, with 16 bases lying between them. CDR3: CATMSQGGYEQYF. The CDR3 region has the DNA TGTGCCACCATGTCCCAAGGGGGCTACGAGCAGTACTTC.

The genes are TRBV5-1 and TRBJ2-7; 12 bases are shared with TRBD2. This CDR3 comprises 18 residues. Germline CDR1 and CDR2: SGHRS and YFSETQ. V trimming: 4 bases; J trimming: 3 bases; junction bases outside the gene matches: 14. The CDR3 coding sequence is TGCGCCAGCAGCACCGGACAGCTTAGGACTAGCGGGAACTACGAGCAGTACTTC. This gives the protein CASSTGQLRTSGNYEQYF.

This clonotype was observed a handful of times. The rearrangement joins TRBV13 to TRBJ2-7, with 10 bases lining up with TRBD2. Trimming at V came to 0 bases and at J to 5 bases, leaving 4 bases not matched to a gene. This CDR3 has 15 amino acids. The germline V gene has CDR1 PRHDT and CDR2 FYEKMQ (reference sequence). The CDR3 region has the DNA TGTGCCAGCAGCTTAGGCGGGCTAGCGGGGGACGAGCAGTACTTC. Translation: CASSLGGLAGDEQYF.

This clonotype turned up a few times. V gene TRBV30 combines with J gene TRBJ1-2; perhaps TRBD1 as D (6 bases). The CDR3 loop spans 15 amino acids. In germline, CDR1 is GTSNPN, CDR2 SVGIG (reference sequence). V lost 5 bases and J lost 4, with 20 bases in between. The CDR3 here is CAWLKGQLTTYGYTF. The CDR3 DNA sequence: TGTGCCTGGCTAAAAGGACAGCTAACGACCTATGGCTACACCTTC.